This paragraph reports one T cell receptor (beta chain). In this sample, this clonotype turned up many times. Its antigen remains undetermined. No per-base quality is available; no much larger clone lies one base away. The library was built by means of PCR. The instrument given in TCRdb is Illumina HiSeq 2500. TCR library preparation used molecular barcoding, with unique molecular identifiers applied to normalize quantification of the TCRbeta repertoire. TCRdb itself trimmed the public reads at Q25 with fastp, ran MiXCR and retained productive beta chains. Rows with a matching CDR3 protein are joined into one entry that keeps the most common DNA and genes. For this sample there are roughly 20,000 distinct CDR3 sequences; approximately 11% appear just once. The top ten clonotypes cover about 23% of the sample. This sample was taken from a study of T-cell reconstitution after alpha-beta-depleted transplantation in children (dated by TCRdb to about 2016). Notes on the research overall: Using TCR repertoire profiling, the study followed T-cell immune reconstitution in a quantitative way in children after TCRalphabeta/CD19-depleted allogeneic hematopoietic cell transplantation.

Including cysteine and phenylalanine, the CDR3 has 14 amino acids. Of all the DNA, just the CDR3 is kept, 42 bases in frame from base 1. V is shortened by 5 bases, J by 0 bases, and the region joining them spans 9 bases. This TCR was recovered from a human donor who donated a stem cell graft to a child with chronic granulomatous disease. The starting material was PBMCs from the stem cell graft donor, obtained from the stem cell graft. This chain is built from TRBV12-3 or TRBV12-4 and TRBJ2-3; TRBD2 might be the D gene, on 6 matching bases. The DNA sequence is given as TGTGCCAGCAGTCCGGGGGTCAGCACAGATACGCAGTATTTT. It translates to CASSPGVSTDTQYF.